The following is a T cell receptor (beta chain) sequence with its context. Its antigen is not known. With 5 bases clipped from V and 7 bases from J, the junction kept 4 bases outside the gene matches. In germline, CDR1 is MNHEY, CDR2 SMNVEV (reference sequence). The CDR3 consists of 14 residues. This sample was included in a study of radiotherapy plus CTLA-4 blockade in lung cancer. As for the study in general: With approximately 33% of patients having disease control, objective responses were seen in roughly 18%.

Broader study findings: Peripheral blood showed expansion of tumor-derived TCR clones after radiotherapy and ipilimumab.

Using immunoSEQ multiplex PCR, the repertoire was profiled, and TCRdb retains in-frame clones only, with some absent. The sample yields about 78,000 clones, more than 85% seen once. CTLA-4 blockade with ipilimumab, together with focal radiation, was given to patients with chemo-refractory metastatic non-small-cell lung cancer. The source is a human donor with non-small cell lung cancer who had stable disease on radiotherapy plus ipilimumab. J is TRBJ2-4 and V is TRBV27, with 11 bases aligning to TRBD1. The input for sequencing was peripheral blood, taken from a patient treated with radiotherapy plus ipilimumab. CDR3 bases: TGTGCCAGCAGTCCTGGACAGGGGGCGAACATTCAGTACTTC. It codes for CASSPGQGANIQYF.